These T cell receptor beta chains were read from a single sample in a study of OX40 agonist ivuxolimab in advanced cancers. Measured with immunoSEQ multiplex PCR; TCRdb has only the in-frame clones, and not every one. Among 50,000 to 70,000 clones, approximately 80% were seen once, and the ten largest hold 3.7%. The sequences come from CD4+ or CD8+ T cells sorted from blood, collected in a trial of the OX40 agonist ivuxolimab. The receptors come from an adult with an advanced solid tumor such as melanoma, head and neck, liver or kidney cancer. Both conserved end residues are part of each CDR3. The D gene is left open where the match is weak. A row's size may be missing; if present it is once, few, many or a size class.

v_call	j_call	clone_size	d_call	cdr3_nt	cdr3_aa
TRBV10-3	TRBJ2-3	.	TRBD2	TGTGCCATCAGTGAGTCCCCGGGGACGGGGACTAGCGGAAGCACAGATACGCAGTATTTT	CAISESPGTGTSGSTDTQYF
TRBV4-1	TRBJ2-1	.	TRBD2	TGCGCCAGCAGCCAATATAGCGGGAGGCCTTCCTACAATGAGCAGTTCTTC	CASSQYSGRPSYNEQFF
TRBV7-8	TRBJ2-5	few	.	TGTGCCAGCAGCAGGACAGAAAACCAAGAGACCCAGTACTTC	CASSRTENQETQYF
TRBV18	TRBJ1-4	.	.	TGTGCCAGCTCATCCGGGGCCTCGGGGGAAAAACTGTTTTTT	CASSSGASGEKLFF
TRBV14	TRBJ2-3	once	.	TGTGCCAGCAGCCAAGATGTGGGAAGGGGGACAGATACGCAGTATTTT	CASSQDVGRGTDTQYF
TRBV5-1	TRBJ1-4	.	.	TGCGCCAGCAGCTTGGCGGGCACCAGTAATGAAAAACTGTTTTTT	CASSLAGTSNEKLFF
TRBV7-2	TRBJ1-3	.	.	TGTGCCAGCAGCTCCTCACGAAACACCATATATTTT	CASSSSRNTIYF
TRBV7-6	TRBJ2-1	.	.	TGTGCCAGCAGCCCGAGCTCCTACAATGAGCAGTTCTTC	CASSPSSYNEQFF
TRBV28	TRBJ2-1	.	.	TGTGCCAGCAAAACGTCCCCCCCGAGCTCCTACAATGAGCAGTTCTTC	CASKTSPPSSYNEQFF
TRBV7-2	TRBJ2-3	.	.	TGTGCCAGCAGCAACTTCCCGGATACGCAGTATTTT	CASSNFPDTQYF
TRBV9	TRBJ2-3	.	TRBD1	TGTGCCAGCAGCGGGGGACAGATCACAGATACGCAGTATTTT	CASSGGQITDTQYF
TRBV7-2	TRBJ2-1	once	TRBD2	TGTGCCAGCAGCTTATTTAGCGGGCGGGACAATGAGCAGTTCTTC	CASSLFSGRDNEQFF
TRBV2	TRBJ2-5	.	TRBD2	TGTGCCACCAATAGCGGGAGGGGGGAAGAGACCCAGTACTTC	CATNSGRGEETQYF
TRBV28	TRBJ2-5	.	TRBD1	TGTGCCAGCAGTGCCAACCCAGGGACAGGTGCTGAAGAGACCCAGTACTTC	CASSANPGTGAEETQYF
TRBV11-2	TRBJ2-3	.	.	TGTGCCAGCAGCTTAGAAGTAGCAGATACGCAGTATTTT	CASSLEVADTQYF
TRBV28	TRBJ2-5	.	TRBD1	TGTGCCAGCAGATCACAGGGGGCCTACCAAGAGACCCAGTACTTC	CASRSQGAYQETQYF
TRBV7-9	TRBJ2-2	.	TRBD1	TGTGCCAGCAGCTCGAAGACAGGGGCGAGCGGGGAGCTGTTTTTT	CASSSKTGASGELFF
TRBV4-1	TRBJ1-2	few	.	TGCGCCAGCAGCCAAGATTACTATTCCGGCGGCTACACCTTC	CASSQDYYSGGYTF
TRBV19	TRBJ1-1	few	.	TGTGCCAGTAGGCGAGGCAGGGTGAACACTGAAGCTTTCTTT	CASRRGRVNTEAFF
TRBV7-8	TRBJ2-6	.	.	TGTGCCAGCAGCCCATCCCCGGCCCTGACTTTC	CASSPSPALTF
TRBV6-1	TRBJ2-3	.	TRBD1	TGTGCCAGCAGTGCCACAGGGGCAGATACGCAGTATTTT	CASSATGADTQYF
TRBV6-5	TRBJ1-2	.	.	TGTGCCAGCAGTACCTCACGGTTCTTGCTGGGTGGCTACACCTTC	CASSTSRFLLGGYTF
TRBV6-6	TRBJ2-1	.	.	TGTGCCAGCAGTCTGCGGGACGACAATGAGCAGTTCTTC	CASSLRDDNEQFF
TRBV5-1	TRBJ2-2	.	.	TGCGCCAGCAGTGCGGGCGTTCCGAACACCGGGGAGCTGTTTTTT	CASSAGVPNTGELFF
TRBV7-2	TRBJ2-2	.	.	TGTGCCAGCAGCTTACACGGGGAGGAGCTGTTTTTT	CASSLHGEELFF
TRBV7-6	TRBJ2-2	.	.	TGTGCCAGCAGCTCGCCTCTGAAATCCAAGAACACCGGGGAGCTGTTTTTT	CASSSPLKSKNTGELFF
TRBV5-6	TRBJ2-5	.	.	TGTGCCAGCAGCTTGGGGGGAGGCGAGACCCAGTACTTC	CASSLGGGETQYF
TRBV6-1	TRBJ2-7	once	.	TGTGCCAGCAGAACCAAAGAGGGCAGTTACGAGCAGTACTTC	CASRTKEGSYEQYF
TRBV5-4	TRBJ2-5	.	.	TGTGCCAGCAGTTTTCCGGGGCCGGGGGAGACCCAGTACTTC	CASSFPGPGETQYF
TRBV5-4	TRBJ2-7	.	TRBD2	TGTGCCAGCAGCTTGGTCCCCGGGACTAGGTTTTACGAGCAGTACTTC	CASSLVPGTRFYEQYF
TRBV28	TRBJ2-7	.	TRBD2	TGTGCCAGCAGTTTACAACCGACGGCTAGCGGCTACGAGCAGTACTTC	CASSLQPTASGYEQYF
TRBV15	TRBJ2-1	once	TRBD1	TGTGCCACCAGCAGAGAGATTTCACAGGGGATCTCCTACAATGAGCAGTTCTTC	CATSREISQGISYNEQFF
TRBV7-9	TRBJ2-1	.	TRBD1	TGTGCCAGCAGCTGGGACAGCGCCTACAATGAGCAGTTCTTC	CASSWDSAYNEQFF
TRBV27	TRBJ2-3	.	.	TGTGCCAGCAGCTCGGACCTCGCCCTAGGGGATACGCAGTATTTT	CASSSDLALGDTQYF
TRBV30	TRBJ2-5	once	.	TGTGCCTGGAGGGTCCCTCCGGGCAGGGGGGGAGAGACCCAGTACTTC	CAWRVPPGRGGETQYF
TRBV11-2	TRBJ2-7	few	.	TGTGCCAGCAGCCAAAGGGGTCTAAACTACGAGCAGTACTTC	CASSQRGLNYEQYF